This T cell receptor beta chain was captured by sequencing in a study of cytomegalovirus exposure and HLA in healthy donors. The CDR3 totals 14 residues. Trimming took 6 bases from V and 5 from J; bases not matched to a gene: 8. Germline CDR1 is MNHEY and CDR2 is SMNVEV (reference sequence). PCR used 60 Vbeta primers and 13 Jbeta primers. TCRdb's table, derived via immunoSEQ multiplex PCR, lists solely in-frame clones and lacks some. The table includes 150,000 to 200,000 clones, approximately 78% detected once. Sequencing input: PBMCs. The chain is built from TRBV27 and TRBJ2-7; the match to TRBD1 covers 9 bases. The TCR sequence derives from a girl aged 2 to 10 in good health and CMV-seropositive. CDR3 protein: CASSPGQGLHEQYF. The CDR3 DNA reads TGTGCCAGCAGCCCGGGACAGGGTCTCCACGAGCAGTACTTC.